The entry below gives a single TCR beta chain sequence along with its context. Which antigen it targets is not known. The record has no base qualities; no much larger clone is one base away. The CDR3 contains 13 residues, cysteine and phenylalanine counted. Just CDR3 DNA is preserved here, 39 bases in frame from base 1. Clipping removes 5 bases from V and 12 bases from J, with 13 as the unmatched junction base count. CDR1 and CDR2 (SGHTA, FQGNSA) derive from the germline V gene. The data were obtained in a study of cytomegalovirus exposure and HLA in healthy donors (dated 2017 in TCRdb). For the wider study: A later analysis indicated that the 120 or so validation repertoires were generated on the platform also employed for the roughly 650 repertoires of the first cohort. The study was designed to test whether signatures of past pathogen exposure could be identified by cataloging public T cell receptors. Along with the approximately 670-subject first cohort, a separate validation cohort of over a hundred different subjects was used. To predict cytomegalovirus infection status, the study combined high-throughput TCR immunosequencing, statistical association of individual TCRs with disease status, and machine learning. The paper as a whole reports these results and caveats: Most TCR sequences were observed very rarely across donors, whereas some public TCRs were present in many individuals. In vitro tests confirmed that three of the cytomegalovirus-associated TCR beta chains recognize cytomegalovirus antigens. The study gave a list of 150 to 200 TCR beta chains associated with cytomegalovirus. The classifier was reported to diagnose cytomegalovirus status with high specificity and sensitivity in both the original cohort and the validation cohort. It was suggested by the authors that the approach could potentially be generalized to other disease states and immunological phenotypes. A later analysis found that TCRs clustered in the first cohort also tended to co-occur in the 110 or so validation repertoires, with 94% of cluster scores above 0. A later analysis had no HLA typing for the validation cohort, so co-occurrence there was scored across all 130 or so repertoires.

The donors were included in the validation cohort of 120 subjects, a group kept apart from the roughly 690-subject first cohort. Library preparation was by the immunoSEQ multiplex PCR assay. Concerning the study's data processing: To diagnose cytomegalovirus status from the catalog of TCR beta chain sequences, a statistical classification framework was built. The immuneACCESS repertoire file appears here via TCRdb, limited to in-frame rearrangements. These files lack a portion of the clones; in checked studies, under half of the deficit traces to unresolved V genes, and the cause of the others is not known. That table furnishes V, J and clone size, whereas the DNA furnished D and trimming. The sample data list about 73,000 clones, and approximately 95% of these were observed just once. Clones ranked in the top ten supply roughly 3.3% of the sample.

Recombination joined TRBV7-2 with TRBJ2-7; TRBD2 matches 7 bases in the middle. The specimen sequenced was PBMCs. The receptor's source is a man between 18 and 29 years old in good health and CMV-seronegative. In nucleotide form, the sequence is TGTGCCAGCAGCCAGCCCCCAGCGGGGCCTGGGTACTTC. Protein translation: CASSQPPAGPGYF.